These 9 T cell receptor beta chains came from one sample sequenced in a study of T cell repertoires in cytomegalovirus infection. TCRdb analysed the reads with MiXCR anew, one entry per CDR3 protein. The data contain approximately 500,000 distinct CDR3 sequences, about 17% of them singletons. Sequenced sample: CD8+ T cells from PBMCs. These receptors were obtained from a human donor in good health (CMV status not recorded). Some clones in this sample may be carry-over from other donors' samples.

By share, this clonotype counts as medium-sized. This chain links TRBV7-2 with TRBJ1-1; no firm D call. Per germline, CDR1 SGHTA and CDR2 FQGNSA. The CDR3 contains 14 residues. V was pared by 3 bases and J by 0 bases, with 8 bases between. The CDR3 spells CASSLEIMNTEAFF. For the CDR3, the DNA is TGTGCCAGCAGCTTGGAAATCATGAACACTGAAGCTTTCTTT.

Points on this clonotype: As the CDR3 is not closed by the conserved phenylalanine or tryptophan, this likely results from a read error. CDR3 protein: CASRNDRVPHNEQFL. In nucleotides, the CDR3 is TGTGCCAGCAGGAACGACAGGGTCCCACACAATGAGCAGTTCTTA. V usage is TRBV11-2 and J usage is TRBJ2-1, with 7 positions matching TRBD1. CDR3 length: 15 residues. After removal of 6 bases from V and 5 bases from J, the junction contained 10 bases not matched to a gene. From germline, CDR1 is SGHAT and CDR2 FQNNGV.

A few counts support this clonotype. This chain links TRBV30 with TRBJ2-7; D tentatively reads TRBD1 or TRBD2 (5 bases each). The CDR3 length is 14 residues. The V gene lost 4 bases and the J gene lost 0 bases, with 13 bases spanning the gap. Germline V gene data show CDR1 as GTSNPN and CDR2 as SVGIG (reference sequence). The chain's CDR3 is CAWNPGTGSYEQYF. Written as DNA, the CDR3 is TGTGCCTGGAATCCCGGGACGGGCTCCTACGAGCAGTACTTC.

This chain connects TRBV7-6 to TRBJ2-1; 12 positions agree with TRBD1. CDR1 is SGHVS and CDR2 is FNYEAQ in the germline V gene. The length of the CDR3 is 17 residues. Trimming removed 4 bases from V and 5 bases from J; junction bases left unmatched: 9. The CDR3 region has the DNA TGTGCCAGCAGCTCGACCTGGGACAGGGGGCTCCACAATGAGCAGTTCTTC. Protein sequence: CASSSTWDRGLHNEQFF.

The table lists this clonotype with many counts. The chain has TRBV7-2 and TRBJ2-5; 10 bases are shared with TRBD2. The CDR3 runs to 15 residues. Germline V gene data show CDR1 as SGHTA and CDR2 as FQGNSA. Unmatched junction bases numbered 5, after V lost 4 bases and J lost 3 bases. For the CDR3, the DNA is TGTGCCAGCAGCTGGTTTGGACTAGCGGAAGAGACCCAGTACTTC. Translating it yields CASSWFGLAEETQYF.

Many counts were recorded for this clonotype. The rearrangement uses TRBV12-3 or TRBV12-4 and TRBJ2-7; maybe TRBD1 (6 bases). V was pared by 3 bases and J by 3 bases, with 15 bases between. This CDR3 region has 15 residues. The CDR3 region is CASSFGQGLNYEQYF. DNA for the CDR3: TGTGCCAGCAGTTTTGGCCAGGGGCTGAACTACGAGCAGTACTTC.

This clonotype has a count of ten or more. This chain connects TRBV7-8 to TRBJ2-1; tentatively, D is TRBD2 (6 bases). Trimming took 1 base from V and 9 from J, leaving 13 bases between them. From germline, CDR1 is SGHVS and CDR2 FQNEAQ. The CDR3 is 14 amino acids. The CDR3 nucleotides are TGTGCCAGCAGCTTAGTACGGGGGTTTGGTGAGCAGTTCTTC. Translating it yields CASSLVRGFGEQFF.

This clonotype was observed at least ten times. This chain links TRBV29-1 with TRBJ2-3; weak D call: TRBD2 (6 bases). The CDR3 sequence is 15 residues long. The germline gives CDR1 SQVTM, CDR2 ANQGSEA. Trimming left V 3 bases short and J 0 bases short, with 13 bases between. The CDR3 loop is CSVESASASTDTQYF. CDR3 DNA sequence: TGCAGCGTTGAGTCTGCTAGCGCCAGCACAGATACGCAGTATTTT.

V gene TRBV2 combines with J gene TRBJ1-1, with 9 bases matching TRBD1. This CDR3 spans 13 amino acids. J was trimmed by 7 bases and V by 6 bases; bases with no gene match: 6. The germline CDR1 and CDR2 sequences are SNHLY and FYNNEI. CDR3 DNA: TGTGCCAGCAGAGAGGGACAGGGTTATGAAGCTTTCTTT. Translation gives CASREGQGYEAFF.